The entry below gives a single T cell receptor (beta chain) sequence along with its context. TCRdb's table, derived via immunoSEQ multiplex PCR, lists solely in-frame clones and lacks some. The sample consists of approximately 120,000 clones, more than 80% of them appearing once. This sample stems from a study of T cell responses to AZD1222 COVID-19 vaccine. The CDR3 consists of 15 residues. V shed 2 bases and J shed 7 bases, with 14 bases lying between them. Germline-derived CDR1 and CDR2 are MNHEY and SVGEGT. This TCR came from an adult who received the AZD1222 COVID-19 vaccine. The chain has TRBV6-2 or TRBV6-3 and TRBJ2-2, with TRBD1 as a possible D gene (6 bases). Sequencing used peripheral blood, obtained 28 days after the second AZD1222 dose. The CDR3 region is CASSYLAGVIGELFF. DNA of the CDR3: TGTGCCAGCAGTTACCTTGCAGGGGTTATCGGGGAGCTGTTTTTT.